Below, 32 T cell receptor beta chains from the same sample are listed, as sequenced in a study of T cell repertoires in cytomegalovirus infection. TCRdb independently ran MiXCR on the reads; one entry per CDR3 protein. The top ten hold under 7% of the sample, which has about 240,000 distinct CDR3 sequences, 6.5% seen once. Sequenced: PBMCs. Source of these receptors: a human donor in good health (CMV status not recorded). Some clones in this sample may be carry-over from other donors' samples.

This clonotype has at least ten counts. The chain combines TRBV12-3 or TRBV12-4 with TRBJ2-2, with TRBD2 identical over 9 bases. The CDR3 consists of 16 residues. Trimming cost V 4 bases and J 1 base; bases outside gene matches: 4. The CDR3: CASSSTSGRNTGELFF. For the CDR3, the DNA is TGTGCCAGCAGTTCGACTAGCGGCCGGAACACCGGGGAGCTGTTTTTT.

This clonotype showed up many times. CDR3 DNA sequence: TGTGCCAGCAGCTTAGCTCTAGCGGGGGGCCAAGAGACCCAGTACTTC. The encoded protein is CASSLALAGGQETQYF. The chain links TRBV7-2 to TRBJ2-5; 11 nucleotides agree with TRBD2. Germline V lookup: CDR1 SGHTA, CDR2 FQGNSA. Trimming at V came to 0 bases and at J to 1 base, leaving 1 base not matched to a gene. This CDR3 has 16 amino acids.

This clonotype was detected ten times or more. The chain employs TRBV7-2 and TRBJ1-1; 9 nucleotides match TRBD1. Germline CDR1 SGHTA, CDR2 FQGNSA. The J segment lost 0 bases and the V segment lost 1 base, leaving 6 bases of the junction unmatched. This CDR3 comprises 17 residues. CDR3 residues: CASSLGGWDRVNTEAFF. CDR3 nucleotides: TGTGCCAGCAGCTTAGGAGGCTGGGACAGGGTGAACACTGAAGCTTTCTTT.

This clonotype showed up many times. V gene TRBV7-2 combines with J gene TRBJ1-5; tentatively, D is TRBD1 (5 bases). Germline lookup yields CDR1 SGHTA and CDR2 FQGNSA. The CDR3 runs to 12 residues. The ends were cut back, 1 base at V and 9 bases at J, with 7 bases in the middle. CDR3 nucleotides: TGTGCCAGCAGCTTAGTTGGGGCGCCCCAGCATTTT. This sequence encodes CASSLVGAPQHF.

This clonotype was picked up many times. CDR3: CASSYSSWGRAKNQPQHF. The CDR3 DNA reads TGTGCCAGCAGTTACTCCAGTTGGGGGAGGGCGAAAAATCAGCCCCAGCATTTT. This rearrangement joins TRBV6-2 or TRBV6-3 to TRBJ1-5, with D maybe TRBD1 (5 bases). CDR1 MNHEY and CDR2 SVGEGT come from the germline V gene. Trimming removed 0 bases at V and 4 bases at J, with 19 bases between. CDR3 length: 18 amino acids.

Here the CDR3 DNA reads TGCAGTGCTAGTTTAAACTCAGGGCTACCAGGGCCCCAGCATTTT. Its protein product is CSASLNSGLPGPQHF. The chain uses TRBV20-1 and TRBJ1-5; D might be TRBD1 (5 bases). The CDR3 consists of 15 residues. V shed 3 bases and J shed 9 bases, with 21 bases lying between them. Germline-derived CDR1 and CDR2 are DFQATT and SNEGSKA (reference sequence).

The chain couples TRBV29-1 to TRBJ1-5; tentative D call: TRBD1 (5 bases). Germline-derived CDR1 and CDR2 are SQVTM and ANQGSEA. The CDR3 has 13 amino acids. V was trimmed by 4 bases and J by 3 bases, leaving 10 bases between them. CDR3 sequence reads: CSVADSLNQPQHF. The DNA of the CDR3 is TGCAGCGTTGCTGACAGCCTCAATCAGCCCCAGCATTTT.

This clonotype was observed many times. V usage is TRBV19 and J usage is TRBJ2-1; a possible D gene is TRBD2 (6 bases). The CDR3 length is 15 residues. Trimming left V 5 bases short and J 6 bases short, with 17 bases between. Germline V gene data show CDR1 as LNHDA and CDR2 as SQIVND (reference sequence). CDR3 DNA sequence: TGTGCCAGTAGTCGCGGCTACCCCGGGGGCAATGAGCAGTTCTTC. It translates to CASSRGYPGGNEQFF.

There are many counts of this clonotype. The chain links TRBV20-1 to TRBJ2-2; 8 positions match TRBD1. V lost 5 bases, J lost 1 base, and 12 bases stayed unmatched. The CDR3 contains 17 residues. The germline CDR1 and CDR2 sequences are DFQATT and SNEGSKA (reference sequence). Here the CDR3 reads CSALSQGAGRNTGELFF. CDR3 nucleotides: TGCAGTGCTCTCAGCCAGGGGGCAGGGAGGAACACCGGGGAGCTGTTTTTT.

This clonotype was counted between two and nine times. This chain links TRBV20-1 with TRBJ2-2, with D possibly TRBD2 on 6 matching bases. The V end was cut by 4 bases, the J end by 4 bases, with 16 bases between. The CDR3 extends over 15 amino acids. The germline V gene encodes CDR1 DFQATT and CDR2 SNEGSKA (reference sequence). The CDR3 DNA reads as TGCAGTGCTAAGCTGGCGCCCGGGAGCACCGGGGAGCTGTTTTTT. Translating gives CSAKLAPGSTGELFF.

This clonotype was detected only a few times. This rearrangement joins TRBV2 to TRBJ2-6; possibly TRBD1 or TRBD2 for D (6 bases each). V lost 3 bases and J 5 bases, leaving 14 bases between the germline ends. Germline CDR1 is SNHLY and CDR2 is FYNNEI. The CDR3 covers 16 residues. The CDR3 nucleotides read TGTGCCAGCAGTGATGGAGGGGGTCCTAGGGCCAACGTCCTGACTTTC. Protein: CASSDGGGPRANVLTF.

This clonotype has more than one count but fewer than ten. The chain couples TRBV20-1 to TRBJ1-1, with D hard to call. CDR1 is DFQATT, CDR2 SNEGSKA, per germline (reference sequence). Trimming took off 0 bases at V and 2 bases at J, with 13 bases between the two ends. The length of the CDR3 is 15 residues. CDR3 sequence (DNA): TGCAGTGCTAGAGATCAATGGCGAGGCAACACTGAAGCTTTCTTT. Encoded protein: CSARDQWRGNTEAFF.

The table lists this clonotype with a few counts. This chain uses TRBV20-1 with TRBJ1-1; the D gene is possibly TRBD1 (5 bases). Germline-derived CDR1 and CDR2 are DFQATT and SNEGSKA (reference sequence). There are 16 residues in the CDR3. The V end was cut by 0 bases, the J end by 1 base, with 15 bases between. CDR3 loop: CSARDFAGGRNTEAFF. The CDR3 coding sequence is TGCAGTGCTAGAGATTTCGCTGGGGGGAGGAACACTGAAGCTTTCTTT.

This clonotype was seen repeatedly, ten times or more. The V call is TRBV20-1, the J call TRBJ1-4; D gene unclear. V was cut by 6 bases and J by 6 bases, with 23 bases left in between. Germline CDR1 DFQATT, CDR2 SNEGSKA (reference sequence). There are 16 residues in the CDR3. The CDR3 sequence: CSAPSHTRPFHEKLFF. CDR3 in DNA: TGCAGTGCCCCTTCGCACACCCGACCCTTTCATGAAAAACTGTTTTTT.

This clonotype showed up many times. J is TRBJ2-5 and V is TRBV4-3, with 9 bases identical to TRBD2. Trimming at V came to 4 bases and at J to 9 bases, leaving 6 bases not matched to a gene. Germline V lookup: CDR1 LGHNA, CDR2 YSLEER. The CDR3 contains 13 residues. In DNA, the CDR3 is TGCGCCAGCAGCCGAGGACCTAGCGGGGCCCAGTACTTC. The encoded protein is CASSRGPSGAQYF.

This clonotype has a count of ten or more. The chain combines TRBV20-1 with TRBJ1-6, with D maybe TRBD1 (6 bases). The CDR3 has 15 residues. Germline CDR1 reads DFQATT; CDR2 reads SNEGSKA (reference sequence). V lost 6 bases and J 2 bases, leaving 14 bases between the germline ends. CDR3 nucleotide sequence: TGCAGTGCCCTCCGGGACAACCCCTATAATTCACCCCTCCACTTT. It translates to CSALRDNPYNSPLHF.

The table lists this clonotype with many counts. For the CDR3, the DNA is TGCAGCGTTGAACGACACACGGTAGACACCGGGGAGCTGTTTTTT. Its protein product is CSVERHTVDTGELFF. The gene calls are TRBV29-1 and TRBJ2-2; D is unresolved. The CDR3 has 15 residues. Germline CDR1 reads SQVTM; CDR2 reads ANQGSEA. Between the trimmed V and J ends, which lost 2 bases and 3 bases, there was a span of 13 bases.

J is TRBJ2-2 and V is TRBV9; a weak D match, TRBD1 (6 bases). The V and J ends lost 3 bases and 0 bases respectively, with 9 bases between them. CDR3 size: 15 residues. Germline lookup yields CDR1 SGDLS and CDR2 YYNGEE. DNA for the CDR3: TGTGCCAGCAGCGAGGACAGCGCGAACACCGGGGAGCTGTTTTTT. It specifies CASSEDSANTGELFF.

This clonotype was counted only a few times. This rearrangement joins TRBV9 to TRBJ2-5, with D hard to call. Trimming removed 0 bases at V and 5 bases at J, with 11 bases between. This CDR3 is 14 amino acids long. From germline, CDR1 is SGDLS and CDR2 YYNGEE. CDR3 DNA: TGTGCCAGCAGCGTAGACGCGGTTTCGGAGACCCAGTACTTC. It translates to CASSVDAVSETQYF.

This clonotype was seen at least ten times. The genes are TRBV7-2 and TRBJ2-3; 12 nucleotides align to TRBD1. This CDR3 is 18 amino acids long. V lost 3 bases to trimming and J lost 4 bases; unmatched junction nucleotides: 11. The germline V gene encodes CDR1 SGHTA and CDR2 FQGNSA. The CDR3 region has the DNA TGTGCCAGCAGCTTTGCCGGGACAGGGGGCGTGAGGGCAGATACGCAGTATTTT. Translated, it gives CASSFAGTGGVRADTQYF. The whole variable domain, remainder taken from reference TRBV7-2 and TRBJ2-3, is GAGVSQSPSNKVTEKGKDVELRCDPISGHTALYWYRQSLGQGLEFLIYFQGNSAPDKSGLPSDRFSAERTGGSVSTLTIQRTQQEDSAVYLCASSFAGTGGVRADTQYFGPGTRLTVL.

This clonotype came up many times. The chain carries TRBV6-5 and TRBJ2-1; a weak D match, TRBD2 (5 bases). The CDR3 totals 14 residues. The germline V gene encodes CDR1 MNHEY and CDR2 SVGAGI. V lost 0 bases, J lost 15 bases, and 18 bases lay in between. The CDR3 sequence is CASSYSDLRGDRFF. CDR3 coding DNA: TGTGCCAGCAGTTACTCGGATCTACGGGGAGACCGGTTCTTC.

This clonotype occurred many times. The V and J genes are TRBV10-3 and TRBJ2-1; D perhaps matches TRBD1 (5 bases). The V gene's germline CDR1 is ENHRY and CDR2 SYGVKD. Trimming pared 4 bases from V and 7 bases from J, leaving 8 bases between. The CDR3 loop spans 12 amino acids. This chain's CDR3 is CAISGQSNEQFF. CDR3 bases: TGTGCCATCAGTGGACAGTCAAATGAGCAGTTCTTC.

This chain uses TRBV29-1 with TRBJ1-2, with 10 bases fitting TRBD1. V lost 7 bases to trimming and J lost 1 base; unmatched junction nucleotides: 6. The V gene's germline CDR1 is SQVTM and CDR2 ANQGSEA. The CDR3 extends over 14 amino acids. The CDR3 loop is CSAGGDRGNYGYTF. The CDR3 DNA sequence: TGCAGCGCAGGAGGGGACAGGGGTAACTATGGCTACACCTTC.

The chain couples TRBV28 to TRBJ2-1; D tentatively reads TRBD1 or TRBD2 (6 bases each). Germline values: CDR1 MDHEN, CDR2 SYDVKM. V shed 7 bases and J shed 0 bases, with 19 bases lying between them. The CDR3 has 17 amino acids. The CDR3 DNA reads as TGTGCCAGCACGTCCGGGGGACAACCATCCTCCTACAATGAGCAGTTCTTC. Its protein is CASTSGGQPSSYNEQFF.

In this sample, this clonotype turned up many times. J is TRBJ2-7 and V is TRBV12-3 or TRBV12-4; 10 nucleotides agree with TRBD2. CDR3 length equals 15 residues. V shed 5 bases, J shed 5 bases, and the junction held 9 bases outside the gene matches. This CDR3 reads CASSPSGGAFDEQYF. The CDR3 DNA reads TGTGCCAGCAGTCCAAGCGGGGGGGCCTTCGACGAGCAGTACTTC.

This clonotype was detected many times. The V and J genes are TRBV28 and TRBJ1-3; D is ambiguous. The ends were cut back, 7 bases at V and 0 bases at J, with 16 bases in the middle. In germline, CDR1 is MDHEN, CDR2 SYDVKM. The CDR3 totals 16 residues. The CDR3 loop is CASIHPGLDSGNTIYF. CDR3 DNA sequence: TGTGCCAGCATCCACCCGGGCCTCGACTCTGGAAACACCATATATTTT.

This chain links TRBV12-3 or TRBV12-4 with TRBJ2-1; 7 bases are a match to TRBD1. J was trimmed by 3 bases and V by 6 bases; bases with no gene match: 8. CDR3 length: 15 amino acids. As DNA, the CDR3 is TGTGCCAGCAGGGGGACAGCAGCAAGCTACAATGAGCAGTTCTTC. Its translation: CASRGTAASYNEQFF.

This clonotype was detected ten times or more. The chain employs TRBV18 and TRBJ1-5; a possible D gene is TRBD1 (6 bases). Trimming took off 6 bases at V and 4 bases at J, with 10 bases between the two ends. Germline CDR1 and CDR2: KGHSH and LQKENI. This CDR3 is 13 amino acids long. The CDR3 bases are TGTGCCAGCTCCGAAGGGGGAAATCAGCCCCAGCATTTT. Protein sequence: CASSEGGNQPQHF.

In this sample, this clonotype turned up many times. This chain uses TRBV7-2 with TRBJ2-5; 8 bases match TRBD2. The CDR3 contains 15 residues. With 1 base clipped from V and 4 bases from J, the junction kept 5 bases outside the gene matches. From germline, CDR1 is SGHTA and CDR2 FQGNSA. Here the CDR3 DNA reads TGTGCCAGCAGCTTAGACGGGGGGGCCGTAGAGACCCAGTACTTC. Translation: CASSLDGGAVETQYF.

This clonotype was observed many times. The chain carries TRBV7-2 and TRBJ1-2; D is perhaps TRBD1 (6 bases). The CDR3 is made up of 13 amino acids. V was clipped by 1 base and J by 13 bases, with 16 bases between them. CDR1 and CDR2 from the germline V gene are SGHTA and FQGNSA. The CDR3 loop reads CASSLEPLQGGTF. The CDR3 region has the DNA TGTGCCAGCAGCTTAGAACCCTTACAGGGTGGCACCTTC.

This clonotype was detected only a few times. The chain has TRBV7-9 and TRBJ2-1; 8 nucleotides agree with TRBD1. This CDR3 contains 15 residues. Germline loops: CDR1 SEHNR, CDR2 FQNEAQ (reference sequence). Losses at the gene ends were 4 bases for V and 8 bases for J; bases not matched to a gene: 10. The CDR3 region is CASSSRTGKGDEQFF. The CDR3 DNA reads TGTGCCAGCAGCTCACGGACAGGGAAGGGGGATGAGCAGTTCTTC. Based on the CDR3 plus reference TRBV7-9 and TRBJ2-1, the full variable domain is DTGVSQNPRHKITKRGQNVTFRCDPISEHNRLYWYRQTLGQGPEFLTYFQNEAQLEKSRLLSDRFSAERPKGSFSTLEIQRTEQGDSAMYLCASSSRTGKGDEQFFGPGTRLTVL.

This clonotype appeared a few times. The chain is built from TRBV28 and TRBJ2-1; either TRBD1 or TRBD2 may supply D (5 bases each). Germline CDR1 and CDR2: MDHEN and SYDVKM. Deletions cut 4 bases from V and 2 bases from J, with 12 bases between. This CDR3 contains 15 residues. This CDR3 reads CASSSSGTAYNEQFF. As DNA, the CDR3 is TGTGCCAGCAGTTCATCCGGGACGGCCTACAATGAGCAGTTCTTC.